This TCR beta chain was found in a study of blood T cell repertoires in COVID-19. Study as a whole: T cells, B-cell-depleted T cells, or PBMCs provided the cDNA or gDNA that served as material.

This clone has only one observation. V gave up 5 bases and J gave up 7 bases; unmatched junction bases: 7. Germline V CDR1 and CDR2: MDHEN, SYDVKM. The CDR3 runs 15 residues. As processed by the authors: The assay estimated nucleated cells by amplifying reference gene primers. Sequenced by immunoSEQ multiplex PCR; TCRdb stores in-frame clones only, minus some. V and J calls and clone size are as listed in that table; D and trimming were resolved from the DNA. The sample has tens of thousands of clones; around 75% are singletons. The receptor was isolated from a man older than 75 with acute or convalescent COVID-19. The chain carries TRBV28 and TRBJ1-6, with 8 positions matching TRBD1. Material for sequencing was peripheral blood. CDR3 loop: CASSPRTGKNSPLHF. DNA of the CDR3: TGTGCCAGCAGTCCACGGACAGGGAAGAATTCACCCCTCCACTTT.